This note documents a single T cell receptor (beta chain) sequence. The target antigen is unknown. This CDR3 is built from 17 residues. Trimming left V 0 bases short and J 1 base short, with 14 bases between. The germline V gene has CDR1 LNHDA and CDR2 SQIVND (reference sequence). The investigators sampled blood at baseline, at cycle 4 day 1, and at cycle 7 day 1. The protocol was immunoSEQ multiplex PCR, while the TCRdb copy is restricted to in-frame clones and leaves out a portion. The sample lists tens of thousands of clones; 70% to 90% were seen once. The data stem from a study of OX40 agonist ivuxolimab in advanced cancers. Study details: All patients had ivuxolimab intravenously every 2 weeks at 0.01 to 10 mg/kg. Of mixed ages from about 20 to 90 and averaging roughly 66 years, the group was almost 85% male. Findings of the study overall: Average numbers of expanded clones were greater in CD8+ T cells than in CD4+.

The receptor's source is an adult with an advanced solid tumor such as melanoma, head and neck, liver or kidney cancer. The sequences come from CD4+ or CD8+ T cells sorted from blood, collected in a trial of the OX40 agonist ivuxolimab. The genes are TRBV19 and TRBJ2-3; D call uncertain. CDR3 nucleotides: TGTGCCAGTAGTATAGATTCCTCCGGGTTCGGCACAGATACGCAGTATTTT. This codes for CASSIDSSGFGTDTQYF.